The 16 T cell receptor beta chains presented below share a single source sample, sequenced in a study of radiotherapy plus CTLA-4 blockade in lung cancer. The assay was immunoSEQ multiplex PCR, and TCRdb's table has in-frame clones only and misses some. The sample has around 80,000 clones, less than 90% seen once. The sequences come from peripheral blood, collected from a patient treated with radiotherapy plus ipilimumab. The receptor source for this set is a human donor with non-small cell lung cancer who had stable disease on radiotherapy plus ipilimumab.

This clone was detected a few times. The V gene is TRBV15, the J gene TRBJ2-5, with a possible D match to TRBD2 (6 bases). The CDR3 length is 14 residues. CDR1 and CDR2 (germline): LNHNV, YYDKDF (reference sequence). V dropped 5 bases and J dropped 1 base, with 11 bases sitting between them. The CDR3 is CATSPGGVQETQYF. The DNA for the CDR3 is TGTGCCACCAGCCCCGGAGGGGTCCAAGAGACCCAGTACTTC.

The chain couples TRBV7-2 to TRBJ2-7, with TRBD2 matching over 8 bases. The CDR3 spans 15 residues. The germline V gene has CDR1 SGHTA and CDR2 FQGNSA. The ends lost 5 bases at V and 2 bases at J; junction bases unmatched: 8. CDR3 in DNA: TGTGCCAGCAGCCCCCTGAGCGGGAGACCCTACGAGCAGTACTTC. It codes for CASSPLSGRPYEQYF.

The rearrangement uses TRBV6-1 and TRBJ2-7; D may be TRBD2 (6 bases). The V gene's germline CDR1 is MNHNS and CDR2 SASEGT. CDR3 length equals 13 residues. Trimming removed 10 bases at V and 6 bases at J, with 19 bases between. The DNA for the CDR3 is TGTGCCACCACTACCGCTAGCGTGAGCGAGCAGTACTTC. As protein: CATTTASVSEQYF.

The chain carries TRBV27 and TRBJ1-1; D call uncertain. V was cut by 3 bases and J by 0 bases, with 11 bases left in between. From germline, CDR1 is MNHEY and CDR2 SMNVEV (reference sequence). This CDR3 is built from 15 residues. This CDR3 reads CASSFSIDMNTEAFF. The CDR3 DNA sequence: TGTGCCAGCAGTTTCTCTATAGATATGAACACTGAAGCTTTCTTT.

CDR3 in DNA: TGCGCCAGCAGCCCGGCGAGCTCCTACAATGAGCAGTTCTTC. Amino acids: CASSPASSYNEQFF. This chain joins TRBV5-1 and TRBJ2-1; no firm D call. Germline assignment: CDR1 SGHRS and CDR2 YFSETQ. CDR3 length equals 14 residues. Trimming cost V 4 bases and J 0 bases, with 8 bases left between them.

The genes are TRBV11-2 and TRBJ1-4; the D gene is possibly TRBD1 (5 bases). V was pared by 2 bases and J by 5 bases, with 15 bases between. The germline CDR1 and CDR2 sequences are SGHAT and FQNNGV. This CDR3 is built from 16 residues. The CDR3 DNA is TGTGCCAGCAGCTTAACCCTGACAGCGCAAAATGAAAAACTGTTTTTT. It specifies CASSLTLTAQNEKLFF.

A word on this clone: At one boundary the junction diverges from the germline segment, which might be a read error. Other DNA sequences in this specimen translate into the identical CDR3. The chain couples TRBV7-2 to TRBJ2-2; 12 positions match TRBD2. There are 18 residues in the CDR3. The germline V gene has CDR1 SGHTA and CDR2 FQGNSA. The CDR3 sequence: CASSLDLLGTSGLGELFF. The CDR3 DNA is TGTGCTAGCAGCTTAGACTTACTCGGGACTAGCGGGCTCGGGGAGCTGTTTTTT.

This clone came up once. J is TRBJ2-1 and V is TRBV29-1; 7 bases fit TRBD2. The CDR3 sequence is 15 residues long. The ends lost 6 bases at V and 8 bases at J; junction bases unmatched: 16. Germline CDR1 and CDR2: SQVTM and ANQGSEA. CDR3 amino acids: CSVGGTRLPEDEQFF. In DNA form, the CDR3 reads TGCAGCGTGGGGGGGACTCGATTGCCGGAGGATGAGCAGTTCTTC.

This rearrangement joins TRBV6-5 to TRBJ2-7, with D tentatively TRBD1 (6 bases). V was pared by 5 bases and J by 2 bases, with 10 bases between. In germline, CDR1 is MNHEY, CDR2 SVGAGI. The CDR3 contains 13 residues. The CDR3 is CASSPTGTYEQYF. The CDR3 nucleotides are TGTGCCAGCAGTCCAACAGGGACCTACGAGCAGTACTTC.

The chain joins TRBV2 to TRBJ2-5; 9 bases line up with TRBD2. This CDR3 has 14 amino acids. CDR1 and CDR2 from the germline V gene are SNHLY and FYNNEI. J was trimmed by 4 bases and V by 6 bases; bases with no gene match: 6. The CDR3 bases are TGTGCCAGCAGATTAGCGGGGGTGGGAGAGACCCAGTACTTC. Its protein product is CASRLAGVGETQYF.

The gene calls are TRBV6-5 and TRBJ1-5; 9 nucleotides line up with TRBD1. The CDR3 extends over 14 amino acids. V shed 5 bases and J 8 bases; nucleotides not matched to a gene: 7. Per germline, CDR1 MNHEY and CDR2 SVGAGI. CDR3 residues: CASSDGTGPEPQHF. The CDR3 nucleotides are TGTGCCAGCAGTGACGGGACAGGGCCGGAGCCCCAGCATTTT.

The V and J genes are TRBV9 and TRBJ1-3; D uncertain. This CDR3 comprises 15 residues. V was trimmed by 0 bases and J by 0 bases, leaving 7 bases between them. Germline loops: CDR1 SGDLS, CDR2 YYNGEE. The CDR3 here is CASSVELGSGNTIYF. CDR3 nucleotide sequence: TGTGCCAGCAGCGTAGAGTTGGGCTCTGGAAACACCATATATTTT.

V usage is TRBV6-1 and J usage is TRBJ1-1, with TRBD1 matching over 8 bases. Germline V gives CDR1 MNHNS, CDR2 SASEGT. Losses at the gene ends were 8 bases for V and 0 bases for J; bases not matched to a gene: 5. CDR3 length: 14 residues. The CDR3 bases are TGTGCCAGCGGGACAGGTTTCATGAACACTGAAGCTTTCTTT. It specifies CASGTGFMNTEAFF.

This sequence joins TRBV10-3 and TRBJ1-2; TRBD1 agrees at 7 bases. V gave up 6 bases and J gave up 6 bases; unmatched junction bases: 10. Germline CDR1 and CDR2: ENHRY and SYGVKD. The CDR3 has 14 amino acids. The CDR3: CAIREDIRGHGYTF. CDR3 sequence (DNA): TGTGCCATCAGGGAAGACATTAGGGGGCATGGCTACACCTTC.

The V call is TRBV27, the J call TRBJ2-7; 8 nucleotides agree with TRBD2. The CDR3 runs 13 residues. CDR1 is MNHEY, CDR2 SMNVEV, per germline (reference sequence). With 8 bases clipped from V and 5 bases from J, the junction kept 8 bases outside the gene matches. The CDR3 nucleotides read TGTGCCAGCGGAACGCGGGGGGTAGACGAGCAGTACTTC. This sequence encodes CASGTRGVDEQYF.

The genes are TRBV6-1 and TRBJ1-1; D remains unclear. The CDR3 runs to 12 residues. Germline V gives CDR1 MNHNS, CDR2 SASEGT. Trimming took 6 bases from V and 4 from J, leaving 9 bases between them. The DNA of the CDR3 is TGTGCCAGCAGCCTAAAGGGCACTGAAGCTTTCTTT. This sequence encodes CASSLKGTEAFF.